The clone carrying this T cell receptor (beta chain) was observed once. This record belongs to a study of blood T cell repertoires in COVID-19. V was pared by 5 bases and J by 4 bases, with 6 bases of the junction left unmatched. The CDR3 spans 17 residues. From germline, CDR1 is KGHSH and CDR2 LQKENI. Method: immunoSEQ multiplex PCR; TCRdb's copy keeps in-frame clones and lacks some. The sample includes about 360,000 clones, about 88% of them seen just once. The genes are TRBV18 and TRBJ2-1, with TRBD2 matching 15 bases. The sequencing sample was made of peripheral blood. The receptor comes from a human donor in a cohort sampled during active COVID-19. CDR3 loop: CASSFPGLAGGYNEQFF. The CDR3 DNA reads TGTGCCAGCTCATTCCCGGGACTAGCGGGAGGTTACAATGAGCAGTTCTTC.